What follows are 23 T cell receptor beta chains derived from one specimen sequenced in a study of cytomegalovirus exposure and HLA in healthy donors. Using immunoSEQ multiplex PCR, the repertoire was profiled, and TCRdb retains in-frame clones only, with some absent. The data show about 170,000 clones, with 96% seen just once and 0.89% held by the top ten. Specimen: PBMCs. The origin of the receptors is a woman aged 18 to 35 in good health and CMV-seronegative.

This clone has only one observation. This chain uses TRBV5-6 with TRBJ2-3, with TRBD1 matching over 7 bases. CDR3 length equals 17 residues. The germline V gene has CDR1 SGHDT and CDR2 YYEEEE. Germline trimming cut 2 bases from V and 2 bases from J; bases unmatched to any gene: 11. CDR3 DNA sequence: TGTGCCAGCAGCTTCACGACAGGGCCCCTATCCACAGATACGCAGTATTTT. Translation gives CASSFTTGPLSTDTQYF.

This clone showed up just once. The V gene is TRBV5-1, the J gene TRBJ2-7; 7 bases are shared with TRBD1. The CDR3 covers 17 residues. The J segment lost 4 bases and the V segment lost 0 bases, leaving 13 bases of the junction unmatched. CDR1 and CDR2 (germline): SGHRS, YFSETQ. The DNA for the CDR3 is TGCGCCAGCAGCTTGGTGATGACAGGGACAACCCCTTACGAGCAGTACTTC. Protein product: CASSLVMTGTTPYEQYF. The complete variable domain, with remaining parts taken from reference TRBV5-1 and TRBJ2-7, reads KAGVTQTPRYLIKTRGQQVTLSCSPISGHRSVSWYQQTPGQGLQFLFEYFSETQRNKGNFPGRFSGRQFSNSRSEMNVSTLELGDSALYLCASSLVMTGTTPYEQYFGPGTRLTVT.

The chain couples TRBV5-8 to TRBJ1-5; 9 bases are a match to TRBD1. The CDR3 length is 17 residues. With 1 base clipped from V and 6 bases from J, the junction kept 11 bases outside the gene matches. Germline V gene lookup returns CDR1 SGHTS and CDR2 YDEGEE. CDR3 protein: CASSLTLFTGGGQPQHF. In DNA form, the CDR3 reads TGTGCCAGCAGCTTGACTCTATTTACAGGGGGCGGTCAGCCCCAGCATTTT.

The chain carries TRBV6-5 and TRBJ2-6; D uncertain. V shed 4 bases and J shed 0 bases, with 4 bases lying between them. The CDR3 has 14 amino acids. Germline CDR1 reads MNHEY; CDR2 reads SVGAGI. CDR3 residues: CASSSISGANVLTF. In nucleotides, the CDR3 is TGTGCCAGCAGTTCAATCTCTGGGGCCAACGTCCTGACTTTC.

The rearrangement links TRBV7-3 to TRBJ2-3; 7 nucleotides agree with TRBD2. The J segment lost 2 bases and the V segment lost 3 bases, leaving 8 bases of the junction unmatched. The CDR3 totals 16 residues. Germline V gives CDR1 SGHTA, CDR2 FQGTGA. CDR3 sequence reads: CASSLGRGSSTDTQYF. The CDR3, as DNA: TGTGCCAGCAGCTTGGGGCGGGGGAGTTCCACAGATACGCAGTATTTT.

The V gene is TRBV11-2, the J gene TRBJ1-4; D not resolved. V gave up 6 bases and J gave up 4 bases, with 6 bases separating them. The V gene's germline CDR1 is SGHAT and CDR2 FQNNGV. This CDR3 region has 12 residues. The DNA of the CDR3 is TGTGCCAGCAGTAGTGGTAATGAAAAACTGTTTTTT. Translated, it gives CASSSGNEKLFF.

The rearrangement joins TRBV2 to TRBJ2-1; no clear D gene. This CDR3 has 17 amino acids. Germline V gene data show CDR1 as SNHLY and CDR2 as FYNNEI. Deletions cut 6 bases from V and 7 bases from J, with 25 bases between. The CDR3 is CASSILPPASSVNEQFF. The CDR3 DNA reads TGTGCCAGCAGCATCCTCCCACCAGCTAGTTCCGTGAATGAGCAGTTCTTC. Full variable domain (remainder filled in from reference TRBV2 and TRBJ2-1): EPEVTQTPSHQVTQMGQEVILRCVPISNHLYFYWYRQILGQKVEFLVSFYNNEISEKSEIFDDQFSVERPDGSNFTLKIRSTKLEDSAMYFCASSILPPASSVNEQFFGPGTRLTVL.

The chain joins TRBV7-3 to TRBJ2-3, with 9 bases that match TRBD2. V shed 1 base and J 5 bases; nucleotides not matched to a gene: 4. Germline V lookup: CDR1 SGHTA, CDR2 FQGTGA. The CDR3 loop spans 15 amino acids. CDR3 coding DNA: TGTGCCAGCAGCTTAAGGCGGGGGGGCCGAGATACGCAGTATTTT. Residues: CASSLRRGGRDTQYF.

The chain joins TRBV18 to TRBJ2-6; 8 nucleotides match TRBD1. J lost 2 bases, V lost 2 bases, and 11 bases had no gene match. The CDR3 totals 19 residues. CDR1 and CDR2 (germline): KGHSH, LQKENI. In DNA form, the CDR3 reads TGTGCCAGCTCACCAAGGGCAGGGGGCGAAATTACTGGGGCCAACGTCCTGACTTTC. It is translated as CASSPRAGGEITGANVLTF.

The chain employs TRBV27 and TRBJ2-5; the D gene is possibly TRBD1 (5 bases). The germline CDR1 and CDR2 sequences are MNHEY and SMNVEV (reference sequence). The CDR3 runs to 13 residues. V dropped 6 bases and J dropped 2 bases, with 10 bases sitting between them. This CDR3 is CASRGRVQETQYF. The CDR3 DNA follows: TGTGCCAGCAGGGGCAGGGTTCAAGAGACCCAGTACTTC.

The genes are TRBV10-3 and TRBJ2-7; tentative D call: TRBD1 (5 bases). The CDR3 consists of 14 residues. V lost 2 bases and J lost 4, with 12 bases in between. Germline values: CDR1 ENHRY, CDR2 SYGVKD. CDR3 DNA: TGTGCCATCAGTGAGGGGCAGGGAATATACGAGCAGTACTTC. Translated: CAISEGQGIYEQYF.

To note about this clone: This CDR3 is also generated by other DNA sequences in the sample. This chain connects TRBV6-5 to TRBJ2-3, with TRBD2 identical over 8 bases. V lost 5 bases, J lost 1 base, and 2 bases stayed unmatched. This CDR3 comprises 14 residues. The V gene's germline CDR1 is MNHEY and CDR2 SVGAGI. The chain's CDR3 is CASSRGGGTDTQYF. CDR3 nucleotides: TGTGCCAGCAGTCGGGGGGGTGGCACAGATACGCAGTATTTT.

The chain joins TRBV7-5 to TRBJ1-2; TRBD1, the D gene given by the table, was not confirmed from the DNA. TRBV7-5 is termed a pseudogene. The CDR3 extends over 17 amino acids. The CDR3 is CARSRYLTGQGNYGYTF. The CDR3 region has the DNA TGTGCCAGAAGCCGATACTTAACCGGACAGGGAAACTATGGCTACACCTTC.

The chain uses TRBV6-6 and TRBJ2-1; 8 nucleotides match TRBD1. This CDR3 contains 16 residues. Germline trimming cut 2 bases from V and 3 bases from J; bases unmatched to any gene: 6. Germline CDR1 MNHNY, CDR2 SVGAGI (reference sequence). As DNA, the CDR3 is TGTGCCAGCAGTTACCCGGAGACAGGGGACTACAATGAGCAGTTCTTC. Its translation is CASSYPETGDYNEQFF.

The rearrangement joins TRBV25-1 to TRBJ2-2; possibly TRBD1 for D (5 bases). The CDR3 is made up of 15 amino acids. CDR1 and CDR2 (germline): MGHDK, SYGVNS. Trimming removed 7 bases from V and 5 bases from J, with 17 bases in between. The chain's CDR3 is CASTGGRARTGELFF. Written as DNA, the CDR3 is TGTGCCAGCACTGGCGGCAGGGCACGTACCGGGGAGCTGTTTTTT. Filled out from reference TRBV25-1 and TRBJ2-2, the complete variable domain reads EADIYQTPRYLVIGTGKKITLECSQTMGHDKMYWYQQDPGMELHLIHYSYGVNSTEKGDLSSESTVSRIRTEHFPLTLESARPSHTSQYLCASTGGRARTGELFFGEGSRLTVL.

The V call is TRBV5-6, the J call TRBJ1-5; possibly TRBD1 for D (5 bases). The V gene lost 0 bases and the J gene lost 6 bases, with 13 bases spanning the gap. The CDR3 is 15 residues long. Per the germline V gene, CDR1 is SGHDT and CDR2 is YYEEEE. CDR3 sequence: CASSLGAGKIQPQHF. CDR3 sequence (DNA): TGTGCCAGCAGCTTGGGGGCAGGGAAGATTCAGCCCCAGCATTTT.

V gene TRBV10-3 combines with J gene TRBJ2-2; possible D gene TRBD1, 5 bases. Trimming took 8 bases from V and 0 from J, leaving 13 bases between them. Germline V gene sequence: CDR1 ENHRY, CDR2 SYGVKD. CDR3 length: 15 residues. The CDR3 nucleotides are TGTGCCATCCCGGACACGAACCCGAACACCGGGGAGCTGTTTTTT. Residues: CAIPDTNPNTGELFF.

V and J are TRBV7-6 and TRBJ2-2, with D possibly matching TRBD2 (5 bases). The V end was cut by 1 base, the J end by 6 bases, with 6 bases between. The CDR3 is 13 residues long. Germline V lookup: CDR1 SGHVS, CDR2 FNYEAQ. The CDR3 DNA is TGTGCCAGCAGCTTAGTGGGAGCCGGGGAGCTGTTTTTT. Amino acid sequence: CASSLVGAGELFF.

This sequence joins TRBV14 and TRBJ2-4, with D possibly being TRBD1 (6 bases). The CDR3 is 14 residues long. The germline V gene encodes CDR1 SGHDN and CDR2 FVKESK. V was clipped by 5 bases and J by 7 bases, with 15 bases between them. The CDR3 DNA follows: TGTGCCAGCAGCACAACAGGGTTTAGGAACATTCAGTACTTC. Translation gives CASSTTGFRNIQYF.

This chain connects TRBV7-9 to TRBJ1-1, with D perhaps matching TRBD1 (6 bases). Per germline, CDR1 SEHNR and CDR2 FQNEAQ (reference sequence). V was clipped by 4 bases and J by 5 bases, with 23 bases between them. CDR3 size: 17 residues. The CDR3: CASSSLRSGGVITEAFF. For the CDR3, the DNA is TGTGCCAGCAGCTCCCTTCGGTCGGGGGGCGTTATTACTGAAGCTTTCTTT.

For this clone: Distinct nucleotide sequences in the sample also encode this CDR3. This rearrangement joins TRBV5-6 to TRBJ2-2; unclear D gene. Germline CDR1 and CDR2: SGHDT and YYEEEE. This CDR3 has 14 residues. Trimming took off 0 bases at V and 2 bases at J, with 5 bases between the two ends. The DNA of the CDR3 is TGTGCCAGCAGCTTGGGGGCTAACACCGGGGAGCTGTTTTTT. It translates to CASSLGANTGELFF.

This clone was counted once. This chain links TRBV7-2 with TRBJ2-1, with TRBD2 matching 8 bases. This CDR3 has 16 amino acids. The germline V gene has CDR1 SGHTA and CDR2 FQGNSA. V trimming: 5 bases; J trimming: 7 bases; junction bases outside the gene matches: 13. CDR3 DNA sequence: TGTGCCAGCAGCGAGGGTCCCATAGCGGGACCAAATGAGCAGTTCTTC. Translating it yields CASSEGPIAGPNEQFF.

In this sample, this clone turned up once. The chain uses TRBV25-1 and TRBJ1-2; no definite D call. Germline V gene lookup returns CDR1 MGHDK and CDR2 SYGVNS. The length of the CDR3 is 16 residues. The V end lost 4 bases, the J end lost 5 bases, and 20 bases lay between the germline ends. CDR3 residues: CASSGKGLSLSYGYTF. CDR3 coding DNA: TGTGCCAGCAGTGGAAAAGGACTCTCCCTATCGTATGGCTACACCTTC.